One sample yielded the 20 T cell receptor beta chains listed below, sequenced in a study of CD8 T cells in ankylosing spondylitis. A single record per CDR3 protein comes from TCRdb applying MiXCR to the 5' RACE reads. Of about 190,000 distinct CDR3 sequences listed, around 13% are singletons. Sample: blood, either unsorted or a sorted T cell fraction (not recorded which). Every receptor here comes from a female donor with ankylosing spondylitis or in good health (not recorded which).

This clonotype was seen at least ten times. V gene TRBV6-1 combines with J gene TRBJ2-1; TRBD2 matches at 8 bases. The CDR3 extends over 15 amino acids. Trimming took 3 bases from V and 9 from J; bases not matched to a gene: 10. Per the germline V gene, CDR1 is MNHNS and CDR2 is SASEGT. The DNA for the CDR3 is TGTGCCAGCAGTGATCGAGCGGGAGCTTCGGGTGAGCAGTTCTTC. Translated: CASSDRAGASGEQFF.

This rearrangement joins TRBV12-3 or TRBV12-4 to TRBJ2-2, with 15 bases fitting TRBD2. Germline trimming cut 5 bases from V and 4 bases from J; bases unmatched to any gene: 5. This CDR3 comprises 17 residues. CDR3 nucleotide sequence: TGTGCCAGCAGTGGACTAGCGGGAGGGCCGAGCACCGGGGAGCTGTTTTTT. Translating gives CASSGLAGGPSTGELFF.

At least ten counts were recorded for this clonotype. The chain links TRBV4-3 to TRBJ1-1; D not certain. Germline lookup yields CDR1 LGHNA and CDR2 YSLEER. Trimming left V 1 base short and J 1 base short, with 4 bases between. The CDR3 spans 13 residues. CDR3 bases: TGCGCCAGCAGCCAAGGGGAGAACACTGAAGCTTTCTTT. It translates to CASSQGENTEAFF.

This clonotype was recorded many times. J is TRBJ2-7 and V is TRBV29-1, with 11 bases aligning to TRBD2. The germline V gene has CDR1 SQVTM and CDR2 ANQGSEA. The CDR3 runs to 13 residues. V lost 3 bases and J lost 6; bases outside the gene matches: 4. The CDR3 reads CSVDLAGGGEQYF. As DNA, the CDR3 is TGCAGCGTTGATCTAGCGGGAGGAGGCGAGCAGTACTTC.

Details on this clonotype: This may arise from a read error, as a much more abundant clone is one base away. J is TRBJ2-6 and V is TRBV2; D not resolved. This CDR3 has 14 residues. Germline CDR1 SNHLY, CDR2 FYNNEI. The CDR3 nucleotides are TGTACCAGCAGTGCAGGTGTTGGGGCCAACGTCCTGACTTTC. It is translated as CTSSAGVGANVLTF.

This clonotype has only a few counts. V usage is TRBV20-1 and J usage is TRBJ2-1; D uncertain. Trimming cost V 3 bases and J 3 bases, with 12 bases left between them. CDR1 and CDR2 from the germline V gene are DFQATT and SNEGSKA (reference sequence). CDR3 size: 14 residues. CDR3 residues: CSARSGDHYNEQFF. CDR3 sequence (DNA): TGCAGTGCTAGGTCGGGCGACCACTACAATGAGCAGTTCTTC.

This clonotype showed up just a few times. The J gene is TRBJ2-1, the V gene TRBV11-2, with 12 bases identical to TRBD2. V shed 7 bases and J 2 bases; nucleotides not matched to a gene: 15. This CDR3 region has 19 residues. Germline CDR1 and CDR2: SGHAT and FQNNGV. The CDR3 nucleotides are TGTGCCAGCACCATAATGCACGGGACTAGCGGGTCTGCCTACAATGAGCAGTTCTTC. Amino acid sequence: CASTIMHGTSGSAYNEQFF.

This clonotype appeared once. A read error may be the cause here, since a much bigger clone is one base away. V and J are TRBV24-1 and TRBJ1-2, with 8 bases that match TRBD1. Germline V CDR1 and CDR2: KGHDR, SFDVKD. This CDR3 is built from 14 residues. The CDR3 region has the DNA TGTACCACCAGTGATCCTGGACAGGGCTATGGCTACACCTTC. It is translated as CTTSDPGQGYGYTF.

With respect to this clonotype: This sequence may be a read error, since a much larger clone differs from it by one base. CDR3 amino acids: CASSLLASGNYEQYF. For the CDR3, the DNA is TGTGCCAGCTCACTACTGGCTAGCGGGAACTACGAGCAGTACTTC. This chain connects TRBV18 to TRBJ2-7, with TRBD2 matching over 9 bases. Germline V gene data show CDR1 as KGHSH and CDR2 as LQKENI. CDR3 length equals 15 residues. Trimming removed 4 bases from V and 3 bases from J; junction bases left unmatched: 7.

In its sample, this clonotype was seen a few times. The chain is built from TRBV24-1 and TRBJ2-3, with 7 nucleotides matching TRBD1. V dropped 5 bases and J dropped 6; count of bases not matched to a gene: 10. Germline V CDR1 and CDR2: KGHDR, SFDVKD. CDR3 length: 15 amino acids. CDR3 DNA sequence: TGTGCCACCAGTGGGCGCAGGGGGTTGCGGGATACGCAGTATTTT. It yields the protein CATSGRRGLRDTQYF.

The V gene is TRBV5-1, the J gene TRBJ1-1; no clear D. This CDR3 has 17 residues. V was shortened by 0 bases and J by 5 bases, with 20 bases between the two germline ends. Germline CDR1 and CDR2: SGHRS and YFSETQ. The CDR3 coding sequence is TGCGCCAGCAGCTTGGAGTTCCGGGCCGGTCCTCGGACTGAAGCTTTCTTT. As protein: CASSLEFRAGPRTEAFF. Together with reference TRBV5-1 and TRBJ1-1, the CDR3 gives the full variable domain: KAGVTQTPRYLIKTRGQQVTLSCSPISGHRSVSWYQQTPGQGLQFLFEYFSETQRNKGNFPGRFSGRQFSNSRSEMNVSTLELGDSALYLCASSLEFRAGPRTEAFFGQGTRLTVV.

This clonotype has at least ten counts. The V gene is TRBV6-6, the J gene TRBJ2-1; weak D call: TRBD1 (5 bases). Germline V CDR1 and CDR2: MNHNY, SVGAGI (reference sequence). CDR3 length: 13 residues. Trimming removed 5 bases from V and 8 bases from J, with 13 bases in between. The DNA of the CDR3 is TGTGCCAGCAGTCCGACATTACAGGATGAGCAGTTCTTC. It specifies CASSPTLQDEQFF.

This clonotype appeared many times. The chain recombines TRBV14 with TRBJ2-7; D uncertain. CDR3 size: 11 residues. Germline CDR1 is SGHDN and CDR2 is FVKESK. V gave up 2 bases and J gave up 3 bases, with 2 bases separating them. The CDR3 spells CASSQHYEQYF. The CDR3 region has the DNA TGTGCCAGCAGCCAACACTACGAGCAGTACTTC.

Notes on this clonotype: Being one base from a much bigger clone, this may be a read error. The J gene is TRBJ1-1, the V gene TRBV12-3 or TRBV12-4; D not certain. CDR3 length equals 12 residues. CDR3 nucleotides: TGTGTCAGCAGTTTAATTGGCACTGAAGCTTTCTTT. This translates into CVSSLIGTEAFF.

The table lists this clonotype with many counts. The genes are TRBV4-3 and TRBJ2-1, with 16 bases identical to TRBD2. The CDR3 sequence is 20 residues long. Germline CDR1 LGHNA, CDR2 YSLEER. Trimming removed 2 bases from V and 5 bases from J; junction bases left unmatched: 12. CDR3 nucleotides: TGCGCCAGCAGCCAATCCTCCGGGACTAGCGGGAGGGTGAGGAACAATGAGCAGTTCTTC. Translated: CASSQSSGTSGRVRNNEQFF.

At least ten counts were recorded for this clonotype. This chain links TRBV24-1 with TRBJ1-5; no clear D. The CDR3 consists of 13 residues. CDR1 is KGHDR and CDR2 is SFDVKD in the germline V gene. Trimming shortened V by 9 bases and J by 2 bases, and 10 bases separated the two germline ends. The CDR3 DNA reads as TGTGCCACCGAAGGTAGTGGCAATCAGCCCCAGCATTTT. Its translation: CATEGSGNQPQHF.

The sample holds many counts of this clonotype. V usage is TRBV14 and J usage is TRBJ2-1; no firm D call. V was clipped by 3 bases and J by 10 bases, with 7 bases between them. The V gene's germline CDR1 is SGHDN and CDR2 FVKESK. The CDR3 sequence is 11 residues long. The CDR3: CASSQFGEQFF. CDR3 DNA sequence: TGTGCCAGCAGCCAGTTCGGCGAGCAGTTCTTC.

This clonotype came up a few times. The chain combines TRBV5-6 with TRBJ1-2; the match to TRBD1 covers 10 bases. CDR1 is SGHDT, CDR2 YYEEEE, per germline. This CDR3 has 15 amino acids. Trimming cost V 4 bases and J 2 bases; bases outside gene matches: 5. This CDR3 is CASSPGTGANYGYTF. CDR3 coding DNA: TGTGCCAGCAGCCCAGGGACAGGGGCGAACTATGGCTACACCTTC.

Ten or more counts support this clonotype. This chain connects TRBV9 to TRBJ1-1; tentatively, D is TRBD1 (5 bases). Germline V gives CDR1 SGDLS, CDR2 YYNGEE. The CDR3 totals 14 residues. V shed 3 bases and J shed 0 bases, with 9 bases lying between them. The CDR3 nucleotides read TGTGCCAGCAGCGCCAGGGTAATGAACACTGAAGCTTTCTTT. Its protein is CASSARVMNTEAFF.

Of note for this clonotype: Just one base apart from a much larger clone, this may be a read error. This chain links TRBV7-8 with TRBJ2-7; D is perhaps TRBD1 (5 bases). The CDR3 covers 14 residues. Germline V gene lookup returns CDR1 SGHVS and CDR2 FQNEAQ. The CDR3 region is CANSLARASYEQYF. CDR3 DNA sequence: TGTGCCAACAGCTTAGCCAGGGCTTCCTACGAGCAGTACTTC.